A selection of T cell receptor beta chains follows, all from one sample in a study of T cells in Graves' hyperthyroidism and ophthalmopathy. TCRdb reanalysed the multiplex PCR reads using MiXCR and keeps one entry per CDR3 protein. The table lists approximately 600,000 distinct CDR3 sequences, 16% of them singletons. The sample was blood. The receptors stem from a woman aged 25 to 45 with Graves' hyperthyroidism. Both conserved end residues are part of each CDR3. Each record gives: D gene, clone size, J gene, V gene, CDR3 length, CDR3 protein, CDR3 DNA. D genes are given only for firm matches. A clone size is listed for some rows: how often the clone was seen (once, few, many), or a class if it is expanded.

>TRBD2|few|TRBJ2-1|TRBV7-8|20
CASSLASRTSGLRTYNEQFF
TGTGCCAGCAGCTTAGCGTCTAGGACTAGCGGGTTAAGGACCTACAATGAGCAGTTCTTC
>TRBD1|many|TRBJ2-7|TRBV20-1|15
CSASFRDRGTYEQYF
TGCAGTGCTTCTTTCCGGGACAGGGGAACCTACGAGCAGTACTTC
>NA|few|TRBJ1-5|TRBV3-1|14
CASSPQASNQPQHF
TGTGCCAGCAGCCCCCAGGCTAGCAATCAGCCCCAGCATTTT
>NA|NA|TRBJ1-4|TRBV20-1|14
CSARDLGGREKLFF
TGCAGTGCTAGAGATCTGGGCGGGAGGGAAAAACTGTTTTTT
>NA|few|TRBJ1-2|TRBV7-3|14
CASSSGVAIDGYTF
TGTGCCAGCAGCTCAGGGGTCGCGATCGATGGCTACACCTTC
>NA|many|TRBJ2-5|TRBV11-2|13
CASSFQGSETQYF
TGTGCCAGCAGCTTTCAGGGGTCGGAGACCCAGTACTTC
>NA|many|TRBJ1-1|TRBV2|14
CASIRGQVNTEAFF
TGTGCCAGCATAAGAGGGCAGGTGAACACTGAAGCTTTCTTT
>NA|many|TRBJ1-1|TRBV11-3|16
CASSLTQGIMNTEAFF
TGTGCCAGCAGCTTAACTCAGGGCATCATGAACACTGAAGCTTTCTTT
>NA|many|TRBJ2-3|TRBV7-8|14
CASSYSAGTDTQYF
TGTGCCAGCAGCTATTCAGCGGGCACAGATACGCAGTATTTT
>TRBD1|many|TRBJ2-7|TRBV5-1|14
CASSWTGATYEQYF
TGCGCCAGCAGCTGGACAGGGGCCACCTACGAGCAGTACTTC
>NA|many|TRBJ1-5|TRBV28|14
CASSLTGHNQPQHF
TGTGCCAGCAGTTTAACAGGGCACAATCAGCCCCAGCATTTT
>NA|NA|TRBJ1-2|TRBV7-9|14
CASSQPGTDYGYTF
TGTGCCAGCAGCCAACCCGGGACGGACTATGGCTACACCTTC
>NA|few|TRBJ1-3|TRBV12-3/TRBV12-4|13
CAGSFSSRNTIYF
TGTGCCGGCAGTTTTTCAAGTCGGAACACCATATATTTT
>NA|many|TRBJ1-1|TRBV20-1|13
CSARQGPNTEAFF
TGCAGTGCTAGGCAGGGGCCGAACACTGAAGCTTTCTTT
>NA|many|TRBJ1-3|TRBV6-1|15
CASSPTGSDRDTIYF
TGTGCCAGCAGCCCCACAGGGTCAGATCGGGACACCATATATTTT
>NA|NA|TRBJ1-2|TRBV12-3/TRBV12-4|13
CASSYEAVRGYTF
TGTGCCAGCAGTTACGAAGCGGTCCGTGGCTACACCTTC
>TRBD1|many|TRBJ2-1|TRBV14|16
CASSRRDRAFYNEQFF
TGTGCCAGCAGCCGGCGGGACAGGGCCTTCTACAATGAGCAGTTCTTC
>TRBD1|few|TRBJ2-5|TRBV15|16
CATSRGSTGGLETQYF
TGTGCCACCAGCAGAGGGTCGACAGGGGGCCTGGAGACCCAGTACTTC
>TRBD2|NA|TRBJ2-2|TRBV20-1|17
CSARQGPSGSSTGELFF
TGCAGTGCTAGACAGGGGCCTAGCGGGAGTAGCACCGGGGAGCTGTTTTTT
>NA|many|TRBJ1-1|TRBV5-5|11
CASSAHTEAFF
TGTGCCAGCAGCGCCCACACTGAAGCTTTCTTT
>NA|few|TRBJ2-7|TRBV5-4|15
CASSLRPANFYEQYF
TGTGCCAGCAGCTTGAGACCCGCTAACTTCTACGAGCAGTACTTC
>NA|many|TRBJ2-3|TRBV18|15
CASSRDRYSTDTQYF
TGTGCCAGCTCACGCGACAGGTACAGCACAGATACGCAGTATTTT
>NA|NA|TRBJ2-3|TRBV11-3|17
CACSLDNALASVRTQYF
TGTGCCTGCAGCTTAGATAATGCCCTAGCGAGCGTTCGGACGCAGTATTTT
>NA|NA|TRBJ2-1|TRBV5-6|14
CASSLRSIYNEQFF
TGTGCCAGCAGCCTACGCTCGATATACAATGAGCAGTTCTTC
>NA|many|TRBJ2-3|TRBV20-1|13
CSATAASTDTQYF
TGCAGTGCTACAGCGGCAAGCACAGATACGCAGTATTTT
>NA|NA|TRBJ1-5|TRBV2|13
CASREYPADTQHF
TGTGCCAGCAGGGAATACCCTGCAGATACGCAGCATTTT
>NA|many|TRBJ2-7|TRBV27|14
CASSPWTGTHEQYF
TGTGCCAGCAGTCCCTGGACCGGAACACACGAGCAGTACTTC
>NA|many|TRBJ1-1|TRBV30|14
CAWSEGMVNTEAFF
TGTGCCTGGAGTGAGGGTATGGTGAACACTGAAGCTTTCTTT
>NA|many|TRBJ1-1|TRBV20-1|18
CSARDWAVLGSGNTEAFF
TGCAGTGCTAGAGATTGGGCAGTATTGGGTTCCGGGAACACTGAAGCTTTCTTT
>NA|many|TRBJ2-7|TRBV2|15
CASSDSGTLTYEQYF
TGTGCCAGCAGTGATTCCGGGACATTGACCTACGAGCAGTACTTC
>TRBD2|many|TRBJ2-3|TRBV7-2|16
CASSLTLAGGRDTQYF
TGTGCCAGCAGCTTGACCCTAGCGGGAGGAAGAGATACGCAGTATTTT
>TRBD2|once|TRBJ2-1|TRBV20-1|13
CSALGLEGNEQFF
TGCAGTGCACTGGGACTAGAAGGGAATGAGCAGTTCTTC